This T cell receptor beta chain was recorded in a study of blood T cell repertoires in COVID-19. On the study more broadly: From the United States, Italy and Spain came samples of acute and convalescent COVID-19.

TCRdb's copy holds only in-frame clones and misses some; the assay was immunoSEQ multiplex PCR. Among fewer than 200,000 clones listed, approximately 85% were seen once. V shed 10 bases, J shed 4 bases, and the junction held 13 bases outside the gene matches. CDR3 size: 15 residues. Per germline, CDR1 LNHDA and CDR2 SQIVND (reference sequence). This chain uses TRBV19 with TRBJ1-3, with 7 bases matching TRBD1. The sequencing sample was made of peripheral blood. This sequence was found in a man between 60 and 75 years old who had recovered from COVID-19. The CDR3 nucleotides read TGTGCCACCCTATCAGGGGGTCTAGCGGGAAACACCATATATTTT. Protein sequence: CATLSGGLAGNTIYF.